These 21 T cell receptor beta chains were sequenced from one sample in a study of T-cell reconstitution after alpha-beta-depleted transplantation in children. Preparation of the TCRbeta library involved a method that used unique molecular identifiers. TCRdb re-called the PCR reads with MiXCR, one entry per CDR3 protein. The sample includes about 540,000 distinct CDR3 sequences, about a quarter of them seen just once. The sample here was PBMCs, taken before TCRalphabeta/CD19-depleted stem cell transplant. The receptors stem from a boy younger than two with Wiskott-Aldrich syndrome, due to receive a stem cell transplant.

This clonotype was detected a few times. The CDR3 loop reads CSATRDNSYEQYF. The CDR3 nucleotides are TGCAGTGCTACCCGGGACAACTCCTACGAGCAGTACTTC. The chain uses TRBV20-1 and TRBJ2-7; D might be TRBD1 (6 bases). V lost 4 bases to trimming and J lost 0 bases, with 10 bases between them. CDR3 size: 13 residues. Germline V lookup: CDR1 DFQATT, CDR2 SNEGSKA (reference sequence).

This rearrangement joins TRBV5-1 to TRBJ2-7, with 14 bases fitting TRBD2. There are 14 residues in the CDR3. Trimming cost V 4 bases and J 7 bases; bases outside gene matches: 4. Germline V gives CDR1 SGHRS, CDR2 YFSETQ. The CDR3, as DNA: TGCGCCAGCAGCCGGGGACTAGCGGGAGAAGAGCAGTACTTC. This encodes CASSRGLAGEEQYF.

The chain uses TRBV7-2 and TRBJ2-1; 12 bases are a match to TRBD2. Per germline, CDR1 SGHTA and CDR2 FQGNSA. V shed 5 bases and J 9 bases; nucleotides not matched to a gene: 8. The CDR3 length is 15 residues. CDR3 protein: CASSPSGRARGEQFF. The DNA of the CDR3 is TGTGCCAGCAGCCCTAGCGGGAGGGCCAGGGGTGAGCAGTTCTTC.

This clonotype was found a few times. The DNA for the CDR3 is TGTGCCAGCAGCCTGACGACTAGCGGGAATGTGCAGTACTTC. Protein: CASSLTTSGNVQYF. V usage is TRBV7-9 and J usage is TRBJ2-7; 11 bases map to TRBD2. With V trimmed by 5 bases and J by 9 bases, 9 bases remained unmatched. Looked up from germline, CDR1 is SEHNR and CDR2 is FQNEAQ (reference sequence). The length of the CDR3 is 14 residues. Filled out from reference TRBV7-9 and TRBJ2-7, the complete variable domain reads DTGVSQNPRHKITKRGQNVTFRCDPISEHNRLYWYRQTLGQGPEFLTYFQNEAQLEKSRLLSDRFSAERPKGSFSTLEIQRTEQGDSAMYLCASSLTTSGNVQYFGPGTRLTVT.

This clonotype was observed a handful of times. The J gene is TRBJ2-1, the V gene TRBV3-1, with D perhaps TRBD2 (6 bases). Trimming took 3 bases from V and 1 from J, leaving 7 bases between them. The CDR3 spans 14 residues. Germline lookup yields CDR1 LGHDT and CDR2 YNNKEL (reference sequence). The CDR3 sequence: CASSQRESYNEQFF. The CDR3 DNA reads as TGTGCCAGCAGCCAGCGGGAATCCTACAATGAGCAGTTCTTC.

This clonotype has a handful of counts. The rearrangement links TRBV2 to TRBJ2-1; D may be TRBD1 (6 bases). The CDR3 totals 15 residues. Per germline, CDR1 SNHLY and CDR2 FYNNEI. Trimming took off 4 bases at V and 4 bases at J, with 14 bases between the two ends. CDR3 region: CASSALTGGYNEQFF. CDR3 DNA sequence: TGTGCCAGCAGTGCCCTGACAGGCGGGTACAATGAGCAGTTCTTC.

The J gene is TRBJ2-1, the V gene TRBV29-1; 9 bases map to TRBD1. The CDR3 loop spans 13 amino acids. The germline gives CDR1 SQVTM, CDR2 ANQGSEA. The V segment lost 7 bases and the J segment 8 bases; nucleotides outside the gene matches: 9. The CDR3 region is CSGDGQGYYEQFF. Here the CDR3 DNA reads TGCAGCGGTGACGGACAGGGGTATTATGAGCAGTTCTTC.

The chain carries TRBV3-1 and TRBJ2-1; D not resolved. This CDR3 has 14 amino acids. V was cut by 2 bases and J by 0 bases, with 5 bases left in between. From germline, CDR1 is LGHDT and CDR2 YNNKEL (reference sequence). The CDR3 DNA reads as TGTGCCAGCAGCCAACTAGGCTCCTACAATGAGCAGTTCTTC. It yields the protein CASSQLGSYNEQFF.

This chain uses TRBV5-1 with TRBJ2-7, with 9 positions matching TRBD1. The V and J ends lost 0 bases and 2 bases, in that order; junction bases with no gene match: 6. The CDR3 has 16 residues. The germline CDR1 and CDR2 sequences are SGHRS and YFSETQ. This CDR3 reads CASSLGGWDRAYEQYF. As DNA, the CDR3 is TGCGCCAGCAGCTTGGGGGGTTGGGACAGGGCCTACGAGCAGTACTTC.

CDR3 sequence (DNA): TGTGCCAGCAGTCCGTCCAGGGAGGGCATTAAGGGCTACACCTTC. Amino acids: CASSPSREGIKGYTF. The chain joins TRBV12-3 or TRBV12-4 to TRBJ1-2; the D gene is possibly TRBD1 (5 bases). Trimming took 5 bases from V and 8 from J, leaving 21 bases between them. The CDR3 extends over 15 amino acids.

The rearrangement links TRBV27 to TRBJ2-1; 7 bases are a match to TRBD2. Trimming took 4 bases from V and 2 from J; bases not matched to a gene: 14. The CDR3 consists of 18 residues. The germline CDR1 and CDR2 sequences are MNHEY and SMNVEV (reference sequence). The CDR3 is CASSWGGGGPRPYNEQFF. The CDR3 DNA reads as TGTGCCAGCAGTTGGGGGGGGGGAGGGCCAAGACCCTACAATGAGCAGTTCTTC.

The chain uses TRBV5-1 and TRBJ1-2; D gene ambiguous. This CDR3 has 13 amino acids. V gave up 4 bases and J gave up 9 bases, with 16 bases separating them. Looked up from germline, CDR1 is SGHRS and CDR2 is YFSETQ. The CDR3 loop is CASSLNPTVSYTF. The CDR3 DNA reads TGCGCCAGCAGCCTGAACCCGACGGTTAGCTACACCTTC.

The rearrangement links TRBV4-2 to TRBJ1-1; D is perhaps TRBD1 (5 bases). Trimming cost V 1 base and J 0 bases, with 9 bases left between them. The germline gives CDR1 LGHNA, CDR2 YNFKEQ. The CDR3 extends over 15 amino acids. The CDR3 coding sequence is TGTGCCAGCAGCCAAGGTAACAGGCTGAACACTGAAGCTTTCTTT. Translated: CASSQGNRLNTEAFF.

V usage is TRBV20-1 and J usage is TRBJ2-3; D is undetermined. Per germline, CDR1 DFQATT and CDR2 SNEGSKA (reference sequence). V dropped 3 bases and J dropped 5 bases, with 15 bases sitting between them. The CDR3 runs to 14 residues. The DNA of the CDR3 is TGCAGTGCTAGCCTCCATATCTTGGGAGATACGCAGTATTTT. It codes for CSASLHILGDTQYF.

The chain has TRBV5-1 and TRBJ2-7; D uncertain. CDR1 and CDR2 (germline): SGHRS, YFSETQ. Trimming left V 2 bases short and J 3 bases short, with 12 bases between. The CDR3 contains 14 residues. The CDR3: CASSFRAPHYEQYF. The CDR3 nucleotides are TGCGCCAGCAGCTTCCGGGCCCCCCACTACGAGCAGTACTTC.

The gene calls are TRBV12-3 or TRBV12-4 and TRBJ2-2; the D call may be TRBD1 or TRBD2 (5 bases each). The CDR3 runs 12 residues. Trimming took off 11 bases at V and 6 bases at J, with 13 bases between the two ends. CDR3 region: CALGARSGELFF. DNA of the CDR3: TGTGCCCTCGGGGCCCGTTCCGGGGAGCTGTTTTTT.

This clonotype was seen a handful of times. The chain uses TRBV29-1 and TRBJ2-2, with TRBD1 as a possible D gene (5 bases). The CDR3 contains 14 residues. V was shortened by 6 bases and J by 4 bases, with 15 bases between the two germline ends. The germline CDR1 and CDR2 sequences are SQVTM and ANQGSEA. The CDR3 DNA is TGCAGCGTCGCACCCGACAGAGTCACCGGGGAGCTGTTTTTT. Translation: CSVAPDRVTGELFF.

The genes are TRBV9 and TRBJ2-2; a weak D match, TRBD1 (5 bases). This CDR3 spans 15 amino acids. Between the trimmed V and J ends, which lost 1 base and 3 bases, there was a span of 10 bases. Germline CDR1 and CDR2: SGDLS and YYNGEE. The CDR3 DNA sequence: TGTGCCAGCAGCGTACAGGGTACGGACACCGGGGAGCTGTTTTTT. Amino acids: CASSVQGTDTGELFF.

The CDR3 nucleotides are TGTGCCAGCAGTCCTACCTGGGACGCGGGAGCTTTCTTT. This encodes CASSPTWDAGAFF. The rearrangement links TRBV28 to TRBJ1-1; D might be TRBD1 (5 bases). Trimming stripped 5 bases from V and 10 bases from J, with 17 bases between. There are 13 residues in the CDR3. Germline assignment: CDR1 MDHEN and CDR2 SYDVKM.

This sequence joins TRBV20-1 and TRBJ2-1; 9 positions agree with TRBD2. V gave up 1 base and J gave up 6 bases; unmatched junction bases: 7. This CDR3 is built from 15 residues. In germline, CDR1 is DFQATT, CDR2 SNEGSKA (reference sequence). Here the CDR3 reads CSARGGLALGNEQFF. The CDR3 coding sequence is TGCAGTGCTAGAGGAGGACTAGCGTTAGGCAATGAGCAGTTCTTC.

This clonotype was seen at least ten times. The genes are TRBV7-9 and TRBJ2-1; D unresolved. The CDR3 is made up of 12 amino acids. Trimming took 6 bases from V and 2 from J, leaving 5 bases between them. CDR1 and CDR2 from the germline V gene are SEHNR and FQNEAQ (reference sequence). The CDR3 DNA reads TGTGCCAGCAGTCCGACCTACAATGAGCAGTTCTTC. This sequence encodes CASSPTYNEQFF. The entire variable domain, with the rest obtained from reference TRBV7-9 and TRBJ2-1, is as follows: DTGVSQNPRHKITKRGQNVTFRCDPISEHNRLYWYRQTLGQGPEFLTYFQNEAQLEKSRLLSDRFSAERPKGSFSTLEIQRTEQGDSAMYLCASSPTYNEQFFGPGTRLTVL.